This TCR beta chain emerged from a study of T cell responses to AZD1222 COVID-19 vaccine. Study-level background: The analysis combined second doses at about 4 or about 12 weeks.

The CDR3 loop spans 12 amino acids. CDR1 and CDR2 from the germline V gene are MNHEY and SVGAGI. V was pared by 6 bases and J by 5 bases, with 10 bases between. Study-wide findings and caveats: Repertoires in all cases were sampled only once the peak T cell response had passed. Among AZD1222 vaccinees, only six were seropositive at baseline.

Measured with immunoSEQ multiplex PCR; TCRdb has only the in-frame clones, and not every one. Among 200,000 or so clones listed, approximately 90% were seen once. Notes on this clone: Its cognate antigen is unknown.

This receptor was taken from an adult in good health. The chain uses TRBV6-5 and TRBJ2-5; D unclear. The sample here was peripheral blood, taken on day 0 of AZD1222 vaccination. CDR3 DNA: TGTGCCAGCAGCCCCAGGTTGGAGACCCAGTACTTC. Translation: CASSPRLETQYF.